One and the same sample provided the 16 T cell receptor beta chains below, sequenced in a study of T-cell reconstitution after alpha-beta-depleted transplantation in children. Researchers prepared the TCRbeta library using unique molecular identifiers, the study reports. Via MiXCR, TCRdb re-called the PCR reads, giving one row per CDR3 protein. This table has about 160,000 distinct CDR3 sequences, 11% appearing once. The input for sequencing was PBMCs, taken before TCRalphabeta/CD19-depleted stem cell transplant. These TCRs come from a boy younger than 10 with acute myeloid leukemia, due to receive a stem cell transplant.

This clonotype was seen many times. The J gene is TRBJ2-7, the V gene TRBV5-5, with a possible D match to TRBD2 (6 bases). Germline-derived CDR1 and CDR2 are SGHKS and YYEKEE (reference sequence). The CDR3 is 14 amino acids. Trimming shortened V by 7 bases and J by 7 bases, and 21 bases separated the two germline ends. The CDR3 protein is CASGKSGGAWEQYV. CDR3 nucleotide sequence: TGTGCCAGCGGAAAATCCGGGGGAGCTTGGGAGCAGTACGTC.

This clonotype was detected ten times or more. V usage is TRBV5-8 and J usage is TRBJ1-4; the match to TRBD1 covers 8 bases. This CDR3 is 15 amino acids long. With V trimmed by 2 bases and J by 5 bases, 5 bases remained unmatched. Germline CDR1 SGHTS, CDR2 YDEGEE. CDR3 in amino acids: CASSLRQGKNEKLFF. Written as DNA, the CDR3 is TGTGCCAGCAGCTTACGACAGGGGAAGAATGAAAAACTGTTTTTT.

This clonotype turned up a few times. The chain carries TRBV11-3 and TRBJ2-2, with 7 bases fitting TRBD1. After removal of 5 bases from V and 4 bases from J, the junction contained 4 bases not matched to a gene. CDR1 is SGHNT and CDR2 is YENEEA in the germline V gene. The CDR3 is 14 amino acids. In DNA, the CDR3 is TGTGCCAGCAGCGGACAGGCTGGCACCGGGGAGCTGTTTTTT. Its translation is CASSGQAGTGELFF.

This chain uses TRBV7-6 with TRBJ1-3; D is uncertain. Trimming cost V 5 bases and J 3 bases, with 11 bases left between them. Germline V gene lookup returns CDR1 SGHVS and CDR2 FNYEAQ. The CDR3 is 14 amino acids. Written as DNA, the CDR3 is TGTGCCAGCAGCCATCCGGCGGTTGGAAACACCATATATTTT. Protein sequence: CASSHPAVGNTIYF.

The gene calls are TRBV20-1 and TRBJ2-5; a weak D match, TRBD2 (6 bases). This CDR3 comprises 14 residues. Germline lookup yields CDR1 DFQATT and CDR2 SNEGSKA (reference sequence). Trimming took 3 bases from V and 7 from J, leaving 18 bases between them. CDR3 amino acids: CSARSPLGSGTQYF. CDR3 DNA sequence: TGCAGTGCTAGGTCGCCACTTGGTAGCGGGACCCAGTACTTC.

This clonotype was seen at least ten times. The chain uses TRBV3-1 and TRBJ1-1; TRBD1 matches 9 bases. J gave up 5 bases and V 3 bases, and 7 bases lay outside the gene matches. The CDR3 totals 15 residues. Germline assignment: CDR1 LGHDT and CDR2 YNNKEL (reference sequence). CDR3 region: CASSHLTGGGTEAFF. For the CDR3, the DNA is TGTGCCAGCAGCCACCTCACAGGGGGCGGAACTGAAGCTTTCTTT.

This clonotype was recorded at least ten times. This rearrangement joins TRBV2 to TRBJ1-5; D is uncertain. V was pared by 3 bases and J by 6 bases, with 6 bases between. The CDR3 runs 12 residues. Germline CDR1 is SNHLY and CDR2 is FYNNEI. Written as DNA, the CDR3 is TGTGCCAGCAGTGATCGGTTTCAGCCCCAGCATTTT. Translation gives CASSDRFQPQHF.

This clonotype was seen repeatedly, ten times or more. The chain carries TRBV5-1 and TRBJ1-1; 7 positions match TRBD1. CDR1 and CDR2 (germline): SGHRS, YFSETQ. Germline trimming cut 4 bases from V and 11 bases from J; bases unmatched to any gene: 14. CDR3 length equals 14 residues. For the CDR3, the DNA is TGCGCCAGCAGCGACGGGACAGCCTCCAGGAGGGCTTTCTTT. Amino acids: CASSDGTASRRAFF.

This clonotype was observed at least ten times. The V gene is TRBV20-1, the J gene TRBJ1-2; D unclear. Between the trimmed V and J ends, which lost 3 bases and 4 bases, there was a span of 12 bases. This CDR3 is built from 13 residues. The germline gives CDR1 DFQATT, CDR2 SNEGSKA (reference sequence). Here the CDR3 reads CSASMGRGYGYTF. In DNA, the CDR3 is TGCAGTGCTAGTATGGGTCGGGGCTATGGCTACACCTTC.

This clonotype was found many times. CDR3 in DNA: TGCAGTGCTGGGGGGGACAGGGACTACGAGCAGTACTTC. It encodes CSAGGDRDYEQYF. This chain uses TRBV20-1 with TRBJ2-7; 9 positions agree with TRBD1. The CDR3 covers 13 residues. Germline trimming cut 5 bases from V and 3 bases from J; bases unmatched to any gene: 5. Per the germline V gene, CDR1 is DFQATT and CDR2 is SNEGSKA (reference sequence).

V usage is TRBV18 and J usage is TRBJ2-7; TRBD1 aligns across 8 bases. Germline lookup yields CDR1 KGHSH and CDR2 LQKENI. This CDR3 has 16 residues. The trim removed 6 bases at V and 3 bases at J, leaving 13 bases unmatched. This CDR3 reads CASSRTGTGEYYEQYF. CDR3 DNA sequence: TGTGCCAGCTCGCGTACCGGGACAGGAGAATACTACGAGCAGTACTTC.

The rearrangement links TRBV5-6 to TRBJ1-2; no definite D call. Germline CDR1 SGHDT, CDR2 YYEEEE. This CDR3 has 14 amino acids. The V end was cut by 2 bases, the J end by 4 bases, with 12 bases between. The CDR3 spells CASSLYTDFYGYTF. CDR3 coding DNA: TGTGCCAGCAGCTTATACACAGATTTCTATGGCTACACCTTC. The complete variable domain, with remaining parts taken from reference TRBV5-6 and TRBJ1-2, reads DAGVTQSPTHLIKTRGQQVTLRCSPKSGHDTVSWYQQALGQGPQFIFQYYEEEERQRGNFPDRFSGHQFPNYSSELNVNALLLGDSALYLCASSLYTDFYGYTFGSGTRLTVV.

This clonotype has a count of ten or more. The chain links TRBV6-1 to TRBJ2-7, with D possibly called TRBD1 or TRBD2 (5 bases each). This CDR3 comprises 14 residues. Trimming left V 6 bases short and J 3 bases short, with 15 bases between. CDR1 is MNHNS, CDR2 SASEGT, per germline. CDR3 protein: CASRGDLSYYEQYF. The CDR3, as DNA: TGTGCCAGCAGGGGGGACCTCTCTTACTACGAGCAGTACTTC.

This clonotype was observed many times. In DNA form, the CDR3 reads TGCGCCAGCAAAGTCCCCGGGACGGATGGCTACACCTTC. It encodes CASKVPGTDGYTF. The V gene is TRBV5-1, the J gene TRBJ1-2, with D possibly TRBD1 on 5 matching bases. The germline CDR1 and CDR2 sequences are SGHRS and YFSETQ. Trimming took off 6 bases at V and 6 bases at J, with 15 bases between the two ends. The CDR3 runs to 13 residues.

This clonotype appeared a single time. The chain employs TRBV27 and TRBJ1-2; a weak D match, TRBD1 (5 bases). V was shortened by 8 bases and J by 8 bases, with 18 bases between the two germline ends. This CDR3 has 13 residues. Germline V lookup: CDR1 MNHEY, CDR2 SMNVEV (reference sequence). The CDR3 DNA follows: TGTGCCAGCCGCCCCAGCAGGGACCGGGGCTACACCTTC. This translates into CASRPSRDRGYTF.

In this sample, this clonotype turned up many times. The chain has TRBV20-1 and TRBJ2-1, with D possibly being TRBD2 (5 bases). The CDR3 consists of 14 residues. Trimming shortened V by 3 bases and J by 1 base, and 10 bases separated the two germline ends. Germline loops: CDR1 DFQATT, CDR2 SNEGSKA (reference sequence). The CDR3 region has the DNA TGCAGTGCTAGTGCCGGGATATCCTACAATGAGCAGTTCTTC. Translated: CSASAGISYNEQFF.